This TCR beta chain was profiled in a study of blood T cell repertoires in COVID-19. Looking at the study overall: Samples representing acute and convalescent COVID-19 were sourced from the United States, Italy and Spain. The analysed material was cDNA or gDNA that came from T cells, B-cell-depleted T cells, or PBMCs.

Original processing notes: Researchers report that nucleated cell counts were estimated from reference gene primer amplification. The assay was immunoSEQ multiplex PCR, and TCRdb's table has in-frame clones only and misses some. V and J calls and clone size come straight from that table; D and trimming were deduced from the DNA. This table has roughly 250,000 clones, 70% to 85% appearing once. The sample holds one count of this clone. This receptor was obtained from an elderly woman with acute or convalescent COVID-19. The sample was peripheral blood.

CDR3 residues: CASSTTTTGGYTF. DNA for the CDR3: TGTGCCAGCAGTACCACAACGACAGGTGGCTACACCTTC. This chain joins TRBV6-5 and TRBJ1-2; possibly TRBD1 for D (6 bases). The CDR3 is 13 residues long. Germline values: CDR1 MNHEY, CDR2 SVGAGI. Trimming removed 5 bases from V and 7 bases from J, with 14 bases in between.